The next 8 T cell receptor beta chains were all read from a single sample in a study of OX40 agonist ivuxolimab in advanced cancers. Profiling relied on immunoSEQ multiplex PCR, and the TCRdb table lists in-frame clones only, not all of them. This sample has over 30,000 clones, with under 85% found just once. This sample comprised CD4+ or CD8+ T cells sorted from blood, obtained in a trial of the OX40 agonist ivuxolimab. The source is an adult with an advanced solid tumor such as melanoma, head and neck, liver or kidney cancer.

The chain links TRBV30 to TRBJ2-5; 8 nucleotides align to TRBD2. Per germline, CDR1 GTSNPN and CDR2 SVGIG (reference sequence). CDR3 size: 13 residues. V gave up 3 bases and J gave up 5 bases; unmatched junction bases: 5. CDR3 bases: TGTGCCTGGAGCGAGCGGGGGACGGAGACCCAGTACTTC. It translates to CAWSERGTETQYF.

V gene TRBV5-6 combines with J gene TRBJ1-5; D perhaps matches TRBD1 (6 bases). The CDR3 contains 16 residues. CDR1 and CDR2 (germline): SGHDT, YYEEEE. V shed 2 bases and J shed 4 bases, with 16 bases lying between them. This chain's CDR3 is CASSFEGGGRNQPQHF. As DNA, the CDR3 is TGTGCCAGCAGCTTTGAGGGGGGAGGGAGAAATCAGCCCCAGCATTTT.

The J gene is TRBJ2-7, the V gene TRBV11-3; 8 nucleotides agree with TRBD2. J lost 7 bases, V lost 3 bases, and 5 bases had no gene match. Per the germline V gene, CDR1 is SGHNT and CDR2 is YENEEA. This CDR3 is 13 amino acids long. The CDR3 nucleotides are TGTGCCAGCAGCTTTAGCGGGAAAGGGGAGCAGTACTTC. This translates into CASSFSGKGEQYF.

The rearrangement links TRBV19 to TRBJ1-1; no definite D call. V lost 5 bases, J lost 1 base, and 11 bases lay in between. Germline V gives CDR1 LNHDA, CDR2 SQIVND (reference sequence). CDR3 size: 14 residues. The CDR3 spells CASSYQNRNTEAFF. The CDR3 bases are TGTGCCAGTAGTTACCAGAACAGGAACACTGAAGCTTTCTTT.

V and J are TRBV19 and TRBJ1-2; D perhaps matches TRBD1 (5 bases). Trimming cost V 2 bases and J 8 bases, with 12 bases left between them. This CDR3 comprises 13 residues. Germline CDR1 LNHDA, CDR2 SQIVND (reference sequence). The CDR3 region has the DNA TGTGCCAGTAGTATACGTAGAGGGACCGGCTACACCTTC. Amino acid sequence: CASSIRRGTGYTF.

The genes are TRBV6-1 and TRBJ1-1; a possible D gene is TRBD1 (5 bases). The CDR3 spans 12 residues. The germline V and J ends were trimmed by 4 bases and 5 bases, with 8 bases remaining between them. From germline, CDR1 is MNHNS and CDR2 SASEGT. The CDR3 DNA follows: TGTGCCAGCAGTGTAGGGGTGACTGAAGCTTTCTTT. Translation: CASSVGVTEAFF.

The J gene is TRBJ1-6, the V gene TRBV19; D perhaps matches TRBD1 (6 bases). V shed 4 bases and J shed 6 bases, with 16 bases lying between them. Per the germline V gene, CDR1 is LNHDA and CDR2 is SQIVND (reference sequence). The CDR3 consists of 16 residues. The CDR3 here is CASSTQGLKINSPLHF. CDR3 in DNA: TGTGCCAGTAGTACGCAGGGGCTTAAGATTAATTCACCCCTCCACTTT.

The chain is built from TRBV5-4 and TRBJ1-2; 10 bases line up with TRBD1. Trimming cost V 2 bases and J 8 bases; bases outside gene matches: 9. Germline CDR1 is SGHNT and CDR2 is YYREEE (reference sequence). CDR3 length: 15 amino acids. Written as DNA, the CDR3 is TGTGCCAGCAGCTTATCCGACAGGGGGCTGGAGGGCTACACCTTC. Translation gives CASSLSDRGLEGYTF.